This TCR beta chain was recovered during a study of shared clonotypes between healthy human individuals (dated by TCRdb to 2020 to 2021). Looking at the study overall: A few men and a couple of women, aged 18 to 49 years, made up the cohort. Each donor's leukapheresis produced roughly between roughly 0.85 and 10 billion PBMCs. Libraries were prepared and TCR repertoires were sequenced by different laboratories using diverse techniques, in order to increase sequencing depth and limit assay-specific biases. To estimate repertoire size and how much clonotype sharing occurs between individuals, the study deeply sequenced the blood TCR repertoires of several healthy adults. Per donor, three plates each were used for CD4 naive and CD4 memory, two for CD8 naive, and one for CD8 memory.

What the study reported, not specific to this receptor: Sampling was restricted to blood, and TCR repertoires in tissues likely differ from the TCR repertoires found in blood. Pairwise subsampling led to the expectation that sequencing depth would affect the degree of clonotype sharing among donors. Incomplete sequencing was indicated by rarefaction of sorted-subset datasets, despite the large sequencing depth. Because the study included only a small number of donors, the genetic and exposure-history diversity represented was limited. Naive subsets generally had larger estimated clonotype richness than memory subsets did. Higher generation probabilities were observed for clonotypes shared by all four sorted-subset donors than for non-shared clonotypes. Sharing across several donors was observed for approximately 4.6% of naive CD4, less than 4% of naive CD8, over 2% of memory CD4, and roughly 0.43% of memory CD8 clonotypes.

The donors were healthy, HIV-negative adults with no recently reported acute infections or vaccinations. All donors were Caucasian adults living in Nashville, Tennessee, USA. CD4+ T cells were enriched by magnetic negative selection; naive cells were then positively selected on CD45RA, and the negative fraction formed the memory subset. After blood collection by leukapheresis, PBMCs were isolated using Ficoll-Histopaque density gradient centrifugation and then cryopreserved in the vapor phase of liquid nitrogen. Analytical flow cytometry was used to check the purity and quantity of each magnetically sorted T cell population. From each sorted fraction, genomic DNA was isolated and quantified by UV absorbance on a Nanodrop 2000c. CDR3 length: 15 amino acids, cysteine to phenylalanine. CDR3 DNA only is kept here, 45 bases in frame from base 1. V gives up 5 bases and J gives up 0 bases, and the segment between their germline ends measures 11 bases. The germline V gene supplies CDR1 ENHRY and CDR2 SYGVKD.

A note on this clone: What this receptor recognizes is not known. Qualities for individual bases were not recorded, and no much larger clone is one base off.

Using the deep immunoSEQ assay, multiplex PCR amplified TCR CDR3 regions from genomic DNA. For each cell subset, the extracted genomic DNA was distributed evenly across all wells of several immunoSEQ 96-well plates, and each plate served as one replicate. For sorted subsets, around 200 ng genomic DNA, equal to about 30,000 T cell genomes, was loaded into each replicate PCR. Purified libraries were measured with a Qubit 3.0 fluorometer, size-checked on a Bioanalyzer 2100, and measured again with the KAPA Library Quantification kit. Every immunoSEQ 96-well plate was sequenced on a dedicated single-read 150-cycle Illumina NextSeq 550 flow cell. As for how the authors treated the data: Because the immunoSEQ output included only junctional sequences and no quality scores, the filtering could not be the same as the filtering used for full-length reads. Sequences were annotated with PyIR, a Python wrapper for IgBLAST v1.9, using IMGT germline references to assign V/J genes and CDR3. Any read was removed if the V/J assignment was weak (E-value above 1e-6), the CDR3 was missing, or the read contained stop codons, out-of-frame junctions, or ambiguous translated residues. A V3J clonotype was defined by an identical inferred V gene, J gene, and CDR3 amino acid sequence. Percentage overlap between repertoires was computed as shared unique clonotypes divided by the size of the smaller repertoire. Richness of each repertoire was evaluated using RTK rarefaction, the Chao1 estimator, and Recon v2.1 estimates of unobserved clonotypes. OLGA was used to compute generation probabilities for all TCRbeta clonotypes that the gDNA method yielded from a few donors. As stored in TCRdb, this immuneACCESS dataset retains in-frame rearrangements with V and J assigned. A fraction of the clones does not appear; measured against another copy, unresolved V genes explain less than half of the discrepancy, and the remainder lacks a known reason. The V and J calls and clone size come from that table; D and trimming were worked out from the DNA. A total of 2 million to 2.5 million clones appear in this sample, 90% to 96% of them only once. 0.1% to 0.15% of the sample rests with the top ten.

Material: naive CD4+ T cells sorted from blood. Sample cell subset or site, as interpreted from the label and publication: CD45RA+ positively selected. Recombination connected TRBV10-3 to TRBJ1-5; a weak D assignment points to TRBD1 (5 bases agree). This TCR came from a man aged 18 to 29 in good health. DNA sequence: TGTGCCATCAGTTGGGACGGATATAGCAATCAGCCCCAGCATTTT. It specifies CAISWDGYSNQPQHF.